This passage covers 26 T cell receptor beta chains from one sample sequenced in a study of radiotherapy plus CTLA-4 blockade in lung cancer. TCRdb keeps only in-frame clones here, not all; method: immunoSEQ multiplex PCR. Of roughly 50,000 clones listed, around 77% are singletons. The specimen comprised peripheral blood, sampled from a patient treated with radiotherapy plus ipilimumab. Receptor source: a human donor with non-small cell lung cancer who had stable disease on radiotherapy plus ipilimumab.

The chain joins TRBV5-4 to TRBJ2-5; the D call may be TRBD1 or TRBD2 (6 bases each). The CDR3 is 15 residues long. The V gene's germline CDR1 is SGHNT and CDR2 YYREEE (reference sequence). The V gene lost 1 base and the J gene lost 1 base, with 11 bases spanning the gap. CDR3 region: CASSLFTGAQETQYF. The CDR3 nucleotides are TGTGCCAGCAGCTTGTTTACGGGGGCCCAAGAGACCCAGTACTTC. The variable domain in full, with the rest retrieved from reference TRBV5-4 and TRBJ2-5, is ETGVTQSPTHLIKTRGQQVTLRCSSQSGHNTVSWYQQALGQGPQFIFQYYREEENGRGNFPPRFSGLQFPNYSSELNVNALELDDSALYLCASSLFTGAQETQYFGPGTRLLVL.

This clone was counted only a few times. The J gene is TRBJ1-1, the V gene TRBV10-1; D ambiguous. Germline CDR1 reads WNHNN; CDR2 reads SYGVQD (reference sequence). The V and J ends lost 0 bases and 6 bases respectively, with 11 bases between them. The CDR3 covers 14 residues. The CDR3 spells CASSESRVRAEAFF. DNA for the CDR3: TGCGCCAGCAGTGAGTCCCGGGTACGGGCTGAAGCTTTCTTT.

This clone was seen a single time. The V and J genes are TRBV12-5 and TRBJ1-1; D is ambiguous. Germline CDR1 is LGHNT and CDR2 is FRNRAP. With 5 bases removed from V and 0 bases from J, the gap between germline ends came to 1 base. CDR3 length: 11 residues. As DNA, the CDR3 is TGTGCTAGTGGTGTGAACACTGAAGCTTTCTTT. Its protein product is CASGVNTEAFF.

This chain uses TRBV11-2 with TRBJ2-3, with D perhaps matching TRBD1 (6 bases). Germline lookup yields CDR1 SGHAT and CDR2 FQNNGV. The germline V and J ends were trimmed by 6 bases and 3 bases, with 16 bases remaining between them. The CDR3 consists of 15 residues. This CDR3 is CASSFRTAGTDTQYF. The CDR3 DNA follows: TGTGCCAGCAGTTTTAGGACAGCTGGGACAGATACGCAGTATTTT.

The chain uses TRBV18 and TRBJ1-2; D is unclear. Looked up from germline, CDR1 is KGHSH and CDR2 is LQKENI. Trimming removed 3 bases at V and 0 bases at J, with 17 bases between. This CDR3 has 17 residues. CDR3 sequence: CASSPRTGVNSNYGYTF. CDR3 coding DNA: TGTGCCAGCTCACCGCGCACCGGGGTAAATTCTAACTATGGCTACACCTTC. Full variable domain (rest looked up from reference TRBV18 and TRBJ1-2): NAGVMQNPRHLVRRRGQEARLRCSPMKGHSHVYWYRQLPEEGLKFMVYLQKENIIDESGMPKERFSAEFPKEGPSILRIQQVVRGDSAAYFCASSPRTGVNSNYGYTFGSGTRLTVV.

The chain uses TRBV7-6 and TRBJ2-7, with D uncertain. The germline V and J ends were trimmed by 1 base and 4 bases, with 8 bases remaining between them. CDR3 size: 13 residues. Germline V lookup: CDR1 SGHVS, CDR2 FNYEAQ. CDR3: CASSLDGPYEQYV. The CDR3 DNA follows: TGTGCCAGCAGCTTAGATGGACCTTACGAGCAGTACGTC.

A single count supports this clone. The J gene is TRBJ1-2, the V gene TRBV7-2; D unclear. Trimming took off 3 bases at V and 0 bases at J, with 8 bases between the two ends. The CDR3 covers 14 residues. Per germline, CDR1 SGHTA and CDR2 FQGNSA. The CDR3 DNA follows: TGTGCCAGCAGCTTCAGAGTAGCTAACTATGGCTACACCTTC. Its translation is CASSFRVANYGYTF.

With regard to this clone: Compared with germline, one end of the junction differs, possibly owing to a read error. The chain joins TRBV6-5 to TRBJ1-1; weak D call: TRBD1 (5 bases). This CDR3 has 13 amino acids. Germline V gene lookup returns CDR1 MNHEY and CDR2 SVGAGI. The CDR3 here is CASSSTGNTEALF. The DNA of the CDR3 is TGTGCCAGCAGTTCCACAGGAAACACTGAAGCTCTCTTT.

The chain couples TRBV5-1 to TRBJ1-5; the D is unclear. V gave up 2 bases and J gave up 4 bases, with 7 bases separating them. The CDR3 has 13 amino acids. Germline V gene sequence: CDR1 SGHRS, CDR2 YFSETQ. CDR3 coding DNA: TGCGCCAGCAGCTTCGAACCAAATCAGCCCCAGCATTTT. As protein: CASSFEPNQPQHF.

The rearrangement links TRBV9 to TRBJ1-2; D perhaps matches TRBD1 (5 bases). Trimming pared 3 bases from V and 2 bases from J, leaving 11 bases between. The CDR3 contains 14 residues. Per the germline V gene, CDR1 is SGDLS and CDR2 is YYNGEE. CDR3 DNA: TGTGCCAGCAGCGGGAGGGGCGCAAACTATGGCTACACCTTC. Amino acid sequence: CASSGRGANYGYTF.

The chain is built from TRBV9 and TRBJ1-6; unclear D gene. This CDR3 contains 16 residues. Trimming removed 4 bases at V and 7 bases at J, with 18 bases between. Germline CDR1 SGDLS, CDR2 YYNGEE. The CDR3 region is CASSSQHGSLNSPLHF. The DNA of the CDR3 is TGTGCCAGCAGCTCCCAACACGGGAGCCTGAATTCACCCCTCCACTTT. Filled out from reference TRBV9 and TRBJ1-6, the complete variable domain reads DSGVTQTPKHLITATGQRVTLRCSPRSGDLSVYWYQQSLDQGLQFLIQYYNGEERAKGNILERFSAQQFPDLHSELNLSSLELGDSALYFCASSSQHGSLNSPLHFGNGTRLTVT.

This clone showed up just once. The rearrangement links TRBV28 to TRBJ1-2; TRBD1 aligns across 7 bases. This CDR3 has 17 amino acids. The junction had 13 bases not matched to a gene; V was cut back by 6 bases and J by 0 bases. Germline CDR1 MDHEN, CDR2 SYDVKM. CDR3 in amino acids: CASRSTGPTGTNYGYTF. The CDR3 DNA is TGTGCCAGCAGGTCAACGGGTCCGACAGGGACTAACTATGGCTACACCTTC.

The V and J genes are TRBV29-1 and TRBJ2-4; D is possibly TRBD2 (5 bases). V lost 4 bases to trimming and J lost 8 bases, with 15 bases between them. Germline V CDR1 and CDR2: SQVTM, ANQGSEA. This CDR3 spans 13 amino acids. This CDR3 is CSVATGSRDIQYF. The DNA for the CDR3 is TGCAGCGTTGCCACGGGGAGTAGGGACATTCAGTACTTC.

This chain uses TRBV2 with TRBJ2-7; D could derive from TRBD1 or TRBD2 (6 bases each). The CDR3 is 14 amino acids. V shed 0 bases and J shed 2 bases, with 8 bases lying between them. Germline loops: CDR1 SNHLY, CDR2 FYNNEI. The CDR3 loop is CASSEAGGPYEQYF. CDR3 bases: TGTGCCAGCAGTGAAGCGGGGGGCCCCTACGAGCAGTACTTC.

DNA for the CDR3: TGTGCCTCTGACGTCTATGGCTACACCTTC. It specifies CASDVYGYTF. This chain connects TRBV30 to TRBJ1-2; unclear D gene. Trimming removed 7 bases at V and 4 bases at J, with 7 bases between. This CDR3 comprises 10 residues. CDR1 is GTSNPN and CDR2 is SVGIG in the germline V gene (reference sequence).

The chain has TRBV11-2 and TRBJ1-1, with D unresolved. The CDR3 runs 15 residues. Germline V gene lookup returns CDR1 SGHAT and CDR2 FQNNGV. The germline V and J ends were trimmed by 5 bases and 7 bases, with 20 bases remaining between them. The CDR3 sequence: CASSLRPGLGHEAFF. CDR3 nucleotide sequence: TGTGCCAGCAGCCTGAGGCCCGGACTCGGCCATGAAGCTTTCTTT. Complete variable domain (other parts from reference TRBV11-2 and TRBJ1-1): EAGVAQSPRYKIIEKRQSVAFWCNPISGHATLYWYQQILGQGPKLLIQFQNNGVVDDSQLPKDRFSAERLKGVDSTLKIQPAKLEDSAVYLCASSLRPGLGHEAFFGQGTRLTVV.

The V gene is TRBV7-9, the J gene TRBJ1-1, with D perhaps matching TRBD1 (6 bases). This CDR3 has 15 residues. Deletions cut 3 bases from V and 3 bases from J, with 14 bases between. From germline, CDR1 is SEHNR and CDR2 FQNEAQ (reference sequence). CDR3 protein: CASSFHRELDTEAFF. The CDR3, as DNA: TGTGCCAGCAGCTTTCACAGGGAATTGGACACTGAAGCTTTCTTT.

V usage is TRBV19 and J usage is TRBJ1-5, with D maybe TRBD1 (6 bases). The germline V and J ends were trimmed by 5 bases and 5 bases, with 10 bases remaining between them. Germline CDR1 reads LNHDA; CDR2 reads SQIVND (reference sequence). This CDR3 has 13 residues. CDR3 residues: CASSQQGHQPQHF. DNA of the CDR3: TGTGCCAGTAGTCAACAGGGACATCAGCCCCAGCATTTT.

The genes are TRBV6-6 and TRBJ2-2, with D possibly matching TRBD2 (6 bases). V gave up 8 bases and J gave up 7 bases, with 20 bases separating them. Germline V gene sequence: CDR1 MNHNY, CDR2 SVGAGI (reference sequence). This CDR3 is 15 amino acids long. The CDR3 bases are TGTGCCAGCCGACGACTGGACGGGAGTCTCGGGGAGCTGTTTTTT. Its protein is CASRRLDGSLGELFF.

The chain joins TRBV7-2 to TRBJ2-5; 14 positions match TRBD2. CDR3 length equals 16 residues. V lost 4 bases, J lost 1 base, and 2 bases stayed unmatched. Germline loops: CDR1 SGHTA, CDR2 FQGNSA. The CDR3 bases are TGTGCCAGCAGCTGGACTAGCGGGGGGACCCAAGAGACCCAGTACTTC. It codes for CASSWTSGGTQETQYF.

V gene TRBV23-1 combines with J gene TRBJ2-7; D is undetermined. TRBV23-1 is an ORF, with its function uncertain. The CDR3 length is 13 residues. V was cut by 6 bases and J by 6 bases, with 15 bases left in between. The CDR3 bases are TGCGCCAGCAGCGGAACCGCCGGGCTCGAGCAGTACTTC. Translation gives CASSGTAGLEQYF.

The chain is built from TRBV7-2 and TRBJ2-3, with 9 bases fitting TRBD2. This CDR3 is 16 amino acids long. Trimming took 2 bases from V and 4 from J; bases not matched to a gene: 7. Germline V gene data show CDR1 as SGHTA and CDR2 as FQGNSA. The CDR3 nucleotides are TGTGCCAGCAGCTTAAGGGCGGGGGGGCGAGCAGATACGCAGTATTTT. As protein: CASSLRAGGRADTQYF.

This clone was detected only once. The genes are TRBV7-8 and TRBJ1-2; tentatively, D is TRBD1 (5 bases). Germline V lookup: CDR1 SGHVS, CDR2 FQNEAQ. V shed 1 base and J shed 3 bases, with 15 bases lying between them. CDR3 length: 16 residues. The CDR3 loop reads CASSLVAGTLDYGYTF. In DNA form, the CDR3 reads TGTGCCAGCAGCTTAGTCGCAGGGACCCTCGACTATGGCTACACCTTC.

The CDR3 DNA reads as TGTGCCAGCAGCCAAGAGGCGGGTGACACTGAAGCTTTCTTT. Amino acids: CASSQEAGDTEAFF. The J gene is TRBJ1-1, the V gene TRBV4-2; D ambiguous. Per germline, CDR1 LGHNA and CDR2 YNFKEQ. With 0 bases removed from V and 3 bases from J, the gap between germline ends came to 8 bases. CDR3 length: 14 residues.

A note on this clone: Sequence at one end of the junction differs from germline and may be a read error. The chain carries TRBV6-1 and TRBJ2-7; D remains unclear. From germline, CDR1 is MNHNS and CDR2 SASEGT. This CDR3 contains 13 residues. The CDR3 DNA follows: TGTGCCAACAGTGAAGGATTTGCCTACGAGCAGTACTTC. Encoded protein: CANSEGFAYEQYF.

The table lists this clone with a few counts. V gene TRBV19 combines with J gene TRBJ1-1, with a tentative D call TRBD1 (5 bases). V shed 9 bases and J shed 4 bases, with 15 bases lying between them. This CDR3 is built from 13 residues. CDR1 and CDR2 from the germline V gene are LNHDA and SQIVND (reference sequence). DNA of the CDR3: TGTGCCAGCGTTGCCCAGGGCGGCACTGAAGCTTTCTTT. This codes for CASVAQGGTEAFF.